The next 5 T cell receptor beta chains were all read from a single sample in a study of cytomegalovirus exposure and HLA in healthy donors. The PCR ran on 60 Vbeta and 13 Jbeta primers. Here immunoSEQ multiplex PCR was the method, and the copy in TCRdb shows in-frame clones only, minus some. This table holds 130,000 or so clones. Sequenced material: PBMCs. The receptors stem from a woman aged 40 to 50 in good health and CMV-seronegative.

The chain recombines TRBV19 with TRBJ2-1; D is undetermined. Germline CDR1 LNHDA, CDR2 SQIVND (reference sequence). V lost 5 bases to trimming and J lost 6 bases, with 5 bases between them. CDR3 size: 11 residues. CDR3: CASSLSNEQFF. CDR3 DNA: TGTGCCAGTAGTCTTTCCAATGAGCAGTTCTTC. Based on the CDR3 plus reference TRBV19 and TRBJ2-1, the full variable domain is DGGITQSPKYLFRKEGQNVTLSCEQNLNHDAMYWYRQDPGQGLRLIYYSQIVNDFQKGDIAEGYSVSREKKESFPLTVTSAQKNPTAFYLCASSLSNEQFFGPGTRLTVL.

The chain links TRBV28 to TRBJ2-2, with 14 bases lining up with TRBD2. Germline CDR1 reads MDHEN; CDR2 reads SYDVKM. This CDR3 has 18 residues. Trimming removed 0 bases from V and 4 bases from J; junction bases left unmatched: 4. The CDR3 here is CASSLWTSGGAGTGELFF. The CDR3 DNA sequence: TGTGCCAGCAGTTTATGGACTAGCGGGGGGGCCGGCACCGGGGAGCTGTTTTTT. Using reference TRBV28 and TRBJ2-2 for the parts outside the CDR3, the full variable domain is DVKVTQSSRYLVKRTGEKVFLECVQDMDHENMFWYRQDPGLGLRLIYFSYDVKMKEKGDIPEGYSVSREKKERFSLILESASTNQTSMYLCASSLWTSGGAGTGELFFGEGSRLTVL.

V and J are TRBV6-4 and TRBJ1-5; maybe TRBD1 (6 bases). CDR1 is MRHNA, CDR2 SNTAGT, per germline. The CDR3 contains 13 residues. The germline V and J ends were trimmed by 5 bases and 1 base, with 6 bases remaining between them. The CDR3 DNA reads TGTGCCAGCAGTACAGGGAGCAATCAGCCCCAGCATTTT. Translating it yields CASSTGSNQPQHF.

This chain uses TRBV19 with TRBJ1-2, with 11 bases matching TRBD1. CDR1 is LNHDA and CDR2 is SQIVND in the germline V gene (reference sequence). J gave up 4 bases and V 6 bases, and 7 bases lay outside the gene matches. The CDR3 has 15 residues. Written as DNA, the CDR3 is TGTGCCAGTAGCCGGGGACAGGGGGGAAGCTATGGCTACACCTTC. It is translated as CASSRGQGGSYGYTF.

The genes are TRBV5-1 and TRBJ1-3, with D uncertain. Trimming shortened V by 0 bases and J by 2 bases, and 12 bases separated the two germline ends. This CDR3 comprises 16 residues. Germline V gene sequence: CDR1 SGHRS, CDR2 YFSETQ. CDR3 residues: CASSLERPSAGNTIYF. The CDR3, as DNA: TGCGCCAGCAGCTTGGAGCGGCCGAGTGCTGGAAACACCATATATTTT. Full variable domain (remainder filled in from reference TRBV5-1 and TRBJ1-3): KAGVTQTPRYLIKTRGQQVTLSCSPISGHRSVSWYQQTPGQGLQFLFEYFSETQRNKGNFPGRFSGRQFSNSRSEMNVSTLELGDSALYLCASSLERPSAGNTIYFGEGSWLTVV.